The 12 T cell receptor beta chains in this list originate from one sample, sequenced in a study of early T cells in non-severe SARS-CoV-2 infection. TCRdb independently ran MiXCR on the 5' RACE reads; one entry per CDR3 protein. Among approximately 69,000 distinct CDR3 sequences listed, 9.5% to 15% were seen once. The material sequenced was whole blood, taken at baseline. Receptors originate from an adult who was a healthcare worker with PCR-confirmed SARS-CoV-2 infection or an uninfected control (not recorded which).

This clonotype was seen ten or more times. This chain uses TRBV12-3 or TRBV12-4 with TRBJ2-3; the D is unclear. The CDR3 covers 14 residues. V shed 3 bases and J shed 0 bases, with 7 bases lying between them. CDR3 DNA sequence: TGTGCCAGCAGTTTCCGACGGAGCACAGATACGCAGTATTTT. Its protein is CASSFRRSTDTQYF.

In its sample, this clonotype was seen a few times. V and J are TRBV29-1 and TRBJ1-1; 8 bases fit TRBD1. This CDR3 is built from 14 residues. CDR1 is SQVTM and CDR2 is ANQGSEA in the germline V gene. J lost 4 bases, V lost 2 bases, and 6 bases had no gene match. CDR3 coding DNA: TGCAGCGTTGAACAGGGGGCTGAGGTCACTGAAGCTTTCTTT. It specifies CSVEQGAEVTEAFF.

The chain joins TRBV5-1 to TRBJ1-1; 7 nucleotides match TRBD1. This CDR3 has 14 amino acids. Germline assignment: CDR1 SGHRS and CDR2 YFSETQ. Unmatched junction bases numbered 3, after V lost 3 bases and J lost 1 base. The CDR3 coding sequence is TGCGCCAGCAGCTGGGGACAGTCGAACACTGAAGCTTTCTTT. Translating gives CASSWGQSNTEAFF. Full variable domain (outside the CDR3, taken from reference TRBV5-1 and TRBJ1-1): KAGVTQTPRYLIKTRGQQVTLSCSPISGHRSVSWYQQTPGQGLQFLFEYFSETQRNKGNFPGRFSGRQFSNSRSEMNVSTLELGDSALYLCASSWGQSNTEAFFGQGTRLTVV.

The chain carries TRBV7-8 and TRBJ2-4; D ambiguous. CDR3 size: 16 residues. Trimming took 1 base from V and 0 from J, leaving 10 bases between them. Germline CDR1 and CDR2: SGHVS and FQNEAQ. The CDR3 sequence: CASSLVGWGAKNIQYF. CDR3 bases: TGTGCCAGCAGCTTAGTAGGATGGGGAGCCAAAAACATTCAGTACTTC.

The rearrangement uses TRBV11-2 and TRBJ2-3; 10 bases fit TRBD2. V was pared by 1 base and J by 9 bases, with 7 bases of the junction left unmatched. This CDR3 has 15 amino acids. CDR1 is SGHAT and CDR2 is FQNNGV in the germline V gene. Written as DNA, the CDR3 is TGTGCCAGCAGCTTAGCCGCTAGCGGGGGAGGAACGCAGTATTTT. As protein: CASSLAASGGGTQYF.

This clonotype was seen ten or more times. The J gene is TRBJ1-5, the V gene TRBV24-1; maybe TRBD1 (5 bases). The germline CDR1 and CDR2 sequences are KGHDR and SFDVKD. The CDR3 has 14 amino acids. Deletions cut 6 bases from V and 1 base from J, with 9 bases between. CDR3 amino acids: CATSSGPSNQPQHF. In nucleotides, the CDR3 is TGTGCCACCAGTTCGGGGCCGAGCAATCAGCCCCAGCATTTT.

This clonotype was seen a handful of times. The rearrangement links TRBV6-2 or TRBV6-3 to TRBJ1-1; possibly TRBD1 for D (5 bases). The CDR3 is 15 amino acids. Germline CDR1 is MNHEY and CDR2 is SVGEGT. Deletions cut 8 bases from V and 0 bases from J, with 16 bases between. The CDR3 bases are TGTGCCAGCGAGGACCTGGGGACGTTGAACACTGAAGCTTTCTTT. As protein: CASEDLGTLNTEAFF.

The chain carries TRBV5-1 and TRBJ2-7, with 7 bases matching TRBD1. Trimming at V came to 2 bases and at J to 5 bases, leaving 7 bases not matched to a gene. This CDR3 has 14 amino acids. Germline assignment: CDR1 SGHRS and CDR2 YFSETQ. The CDR3 DNA sequence: TGCGCCAGCAGCTTATGGACAGGTACCAACGAGCAGTACTTC. This gives the protein CASSLWTGTNEQYF.

A note on this clonotype: Mismatch with germline at one junction end may stem from a read error. The chain joins TRBV14 to TRBJ2-1; 12 bases are shared with TRBD2. Germline assignment: CDR1 SGHDN and CDR2 FVKESK. CDR3 length: 17 amino acids. The CDR3 DNA is TGTGCTAGCAGCCCGCAGCTACTAGCGGGGGGATACAATGAGCAGTTCTTC. It yields the protein CASSPQLLAGGYNEQFF.

The chain links TRBV11-3 to TRBJ2-1; TRBD2 is a possible D gene (5 bases). Trimming pared 8 bases from V and 5 bases from J, leaving 13 bases between. The CDR3 spans 13 residues. Germline V gene sequence: CDR1 SGHNT, CDR2 YENEEA. The CDR3 sequence: CASSSGENNEQFF. The CDR3 DNA is TGTGCCAGCTCCAGCGGAGAGAACAATGAGCAGTTCTTC.

This clonotype occurred many times. The V call is TRBV7-2, the J call TRBJ2-3; no clear D gene. The germline CDR1 and CDR2 sequences are SGHTA and FQGNSA. This CDR3 contains 13 residues. V was trimmed by 6 bases and J by 4 bases, leaving 11 bases between them. CDR3 amino acids: CASRRPRSDTQYF. In nucleotides, the CDR3 is TGTGCCAGCAGGCGTCCCCGGTCAGATACGCAGTATTTT.

This clonotype occurred many times. The chain carries TRBV7-9 and TRBJ1-2; D unclear. In germline, CDR1 is SEHNR, CDR2 FQNEAQ (reference sequence). V lost 5 bases, J lost 8 bases, and 15 bases lay in between. This CDR3 has 13 amino acids. The CDR3 nucleotides are TGTGCCAGCAGCGATTCAGGTCTAGAGGGCTACACCTTC. This codes for CASSDSGLEGYTF.